The next 15 T cell receptor beta chains were all read from a single sample in a study of PD-L1 blockade in urothelial cancer. Method: immunoSEQ multiplex PCR; TCRdb's copy keeps in-frame clones and lacks some. The repertoire has tens of thousands of clones, 85% to 90% of them found once; the top ten carry over 1.5%. The starting material was PBMCs, obtained around atezolizumab (anti-PD-L1) treatment. These receptors were collected from a middle-aged man with urothelial cancer.

The genes are TRBV18 and TRBJ1-6; D may be TRBD1 (6 bases). Per germline, CDR1 KGHSH and CDR2 LQKENI. Trimming removed 8 bases from V and 9 bases from J, with 23 bases in between. This CDR3 has 16 amino acids. For the CDR3, the DNA is TGTGCCAGCCAATACCACCCCGGGACACTGGGTTCACCCCTCCACTTT. Translated, it gives CASQYHPGTLGSPLHF.

This sequence joins TRBV5-1 and TRBJ2-2, with 8 bases aligning to TRBD1. Per the germline V gene, CDR1 is SGHRS and CDR2 is YFSETQ. This CDR3 comprises 16 residues. V shed 4 bases and J 4 bases; nucleotides not matched to a gene: 9. CDR3 nucleotides: TGCGCCAGCAGCGACCCGACAGGGGTCGGCACCGGGGAGCTGTTTTTT. This encodes CASSDPTGVGTGELFF.

J is TRBJ2-7 and V is TRBV7-6; 8 bases agree with TRBD2. Germline assignment: CDR1 SGHVS and CDR2 FNYEAQ. The CDR3 runs 17 residues. V dropped 5 bases and J dropped 5; count of bases not matched to a gene: 17. CDR3 DNA sequence: TGTGCCAGCAGCCCCTACCAAGCGGGAGTCGGGGTCCACGAGCAGTACTTC. Translation gives CASSPYQAGVGVHEQYF.

V usage is TRBV19 and J usage is TRBJ2-3; 15 positions agree with TRBD2. The CDR3 has 15 amino acids. Trimming removed 7 bases from V and 4 bases from J; junction bases left unmatched: 3. Per the germline V gene, CDR1 is LNHDA and CDR2 is SQIVND (reference sequence). The CDR3 bases are TGTGCCAGTAATGGACTAGCGGGAGGGTCAGATACGCAGTATTTT. Its protein is CASNGLAGGSDTQYF.

V and J are TRBV6-1 and TRBJ2-1; perhaps TRBD1 as D (6 bases). Deletions cut 6 bases from V and 7 bases from J, with 13 bases between. The germline V gene encodes CDR1 MNHNS and CDR2 SASEGT. This CDR3 spans 13 amino acids. In DNA, the CDR3 is TGTGCCAGCAGGAACAGGGTCGGGAATGAGCAGTTCTTC. Protein sequence: CASRNRVGNEQFF.

V is TRBV2 and J is TRBJ2-5; 8 bases are shared with TRBD2. Germline trimming cut 7 bases from V and 7 bases from J; bases unmatched to any gene: 8. The CDR3 covers 13 residues. CDR1 and CDR2 from the germline V gene are SNHLY and FYNNEI. CDR3 in DNA: TGTGCCAGCACCGATCGGGGGGGAGGGACCCAGTACTTC. Translation gives CASTDRGGGTQYF.

This clone was recorded only once. The rearrangement links TRBV19 to TRBJ2-4; no definite D call. The ends were cut back, 2 bases at V and 0 bases at J, with 8 bases in the middle. The CDR3 has 15 residues. CDR1 and CDR2 (germline): LNHDA, SQIVND (reference sequence). For the CDR3, the DNA is TGTGCCAGTAGTATATTCCGGTCAGCCAAAAACATTCAGTACTTC. It encodes CASSIFRSAKNIQYF.

The J gene is TRBJ2-2, the V gene TRBV2; TRBD1 matches 9 bases. The length of the CDR3 is 15 residues. V gave up 3 bases and J gave up 6 bases; unmatched junction bases: 5. Germline lookup yields CDR1 SNHLY and CDR2 FYNNEI. The DNA of the CDR3 is TGTGCCAGCAGTGAGGGGACAGGGAGGCCCGGGGAGCTGTTTTTT. Protein sequence: CASSEGTGRPGELFF.

The chain uses TRBV5-8 and TRBJ2-1; 7 bases agree with TRBD1. V trimming: 5 bases; J trimming: 6 bases; junction bases outside the gene matches: 8. Looked up from germline, CDR1 is SGHTS and CDR2 is YDEGEE. CDR3 length: 14 residues. The CDR3 nucleotides read TGTGCCAGCAGGTATTACAGGGGTCGCAATGAGCAGTTCTTC. This gives the protein CASRYYRGRNEQFF. The full variable domain, completed using reference TRBV5-8 and TRBJ2-1, is EAGVTQSPTHLIKTRGQQATLRCSPISGHTSVYWYQQALGLGLQFLLWYDEGEERNRGNFPPRFSGRQFPNYSSELNVNALELEDSALYLCASRYYRGRNEQFFGPGTRLTVL.

The chain has TRBV4-1 and TRBJ1-3; weak D call: TRBD1 (6 bases). CDR3 length: 17 amino acids. V was pared by 3 bases and J by 4 bases, with 19 bases between. Germline values: CDR1 MGHRA, CDR2 YSYEKL. CDR3 bases: TGCGCCAGCAGCCATACGACAGGTCCGGCCATAGGAAACACCATATATTTT. Its protein is CASSHTTGPAIGNTIYF.

The rearrangement uses TRBV6-6 and TRBJ1-5; D ambiguous. This CDR3 spans 15 amino acids. Trimming took off 0 bases at V and 7 bases at J, with 13 bases between the two ends. Per the germline V gene, CDR1 is MNHNY and CDR2 is SVGAGI (reference sequence). This CDR3 reads CASSYSREGGQPQHF. In DNA form, the CDR3 reads TGTGCCAGCAGTTACTCGCGGGAGGGTGGACAGCCCCAGCATTTT.

The V call is TRBV7-9, the J call TRBJ1-3, with D uncertain. V was trimmed by 4 bases and J by 0 bases, leaving 10 bases between them. CDR1 and CDR2 (germline): SEHNR, FQNEAQ (reference sequence). This CDR3 has 15 residues. The CDR3 sequence: CASSSTARSGNTIYF. For the CDR3, the DNA is TGTGCCAGCAGCTCCACAGCTCGCTCTGGAAACACCATATATTTT.

The chain is built from TRBV7-9 and TRBJ1-1, with 7 positions matching TRBD1. V trimming: 3 bases; J trimming: 5 bases; junction bases outside the gene matches: 9. The germline V gene has CDR1 SEHNR and CDR2 FQNEAQ (reference sequence). There are 15 residues in the CDR3. CDR3 sequence: CASSFLRQGGTEAFF. For the CDR3, the DNA is TGTGCCAGCAGCTTTTTAAGACAGGGTGGTACTGAAGCTTTCTTT.

The chain is built from TRBV7-8 and TRBJ2-3; D ambiguous. The CDR3 extends over 13 amino acids. V was cut by 5 bases and J by 5 bases, with 11 bases left in between. Germline loops: CDR1 SGHVS, CDR2 FQNEAQ. In DNA form, the CDR3 reads TGTGCCAGCAGCCTAGACCTCAGAGATACGCAGTATTTT. Translating it yields CASSLDLRDTQYF.

This clone was detected only once. The chain couples TRBV2 to TRBJ2-3; the match to TRBD1 covers 12 bases. V dropped 6 bases and J dropped 2; count of bases not matched to a gene: 9. This CDR3 is 17 amino acids long. Germline CDR1 is SNHLY and CDR2 is FYNNEI. This CDR3 reads CASRPGPGQGATDTQYF. CDR3 coding DNA: TGTGCCAGCAGACCCGGGCCGGGACAGGGGGCCACAGATACGCAGTATTTT.